This T cell receptor beta chain was captured by sequencing in a study of blood T cell repertoires in COVID-19. Study-level information: Researchers got acute and convalescent COVID-19 samples from the United States, Italy and Spain. The analysed material was cDNA or gDNA that came from T cells, B-cell-depleted T cells, or PBMCs.

V was cut by 6 bases and J by 1 base, with 11 bases left in between. Per germline, CDR1 SGHNT and CDR2 YYREEE (reference sequence). The CDR3 runs 14 residues. Authors' processing steps: Amplification of reference gene primers provided the estimated nucleated cell counts. Profiling relied on immunoSEQ multiplex PCR, and the TCRdb table lists in-frame clones only, not all of them. V, J and clone size derive from that table, while D and trimming were established from the DNA sequence. The sample consists of about 98,000 clones, 82% of them appearing once. The sequenced material came from peripheral blood. The receptor comes from a man aged 65 to 85 with active or convalescent COVID-19. J is TRBJ2-1 and V is TRBV5-4; the D gene is possibly TRBD2 (7 bases). The CDR3 region has the DNA TGTGCCAGCACCAAGGGGGGGTCCTACAATGAGCAGTTCTTC. This encodes CASTKGGSYNEQFF. Supplemented by reference TRBV5-4 and TRBJ2-1, the full variable domain reads ETGVTQSPTHLIKTRGQQVTLRCSSQSGHNTVSWYQQALGQGPQFIFQYYREEENGRGNFPPRFSGLQFPNYSSELNVNALELDDSALYLCASTKGGSYNEQFFGPGTRLTVL.